Shown below are 5 T cell receptor beta chains from a single sample sequenced in a study of T cell repertoires in cytomegalovirus infection (dated 2019 in TCRdb). Taken with the paper, the label for treatment or condition translates to: in vitro stimulation with specific CMV peptide epitopes to enrich CMV-specific T cells. The data were produced on an Illumina HiSeq 1500. TCRdb took the public reads, trimmed them with fastp at Q25, ran MiXCR for clone calling and kept in-frame beta chains. Each CDR3 protein gets just one entry, which takes the most common genes and DNA from the rows behind it. Across this sample there are about a million distinct CDR3 sequences, with roughly 30% seen only once. The top ten clones comprise 13% of the sample. Which antigens these TCRs recognize remains unknown. This material consisted of cultured CD8+ T cells from PBMCs, taken from culture after CMV antigen stimulation. These TCRs come from a human donor in good health (CMV status not recorded). Some clones in this sample may be carry-over from other donors' samples.

In its sample, this clonotype was seen a few times. The rearrangement joins TRBV19 to TRBJ1-5; D remains ambiguous. The germline V gene has CDR1 LNHDA and CDR2 SQIVND (reference sequence). CDR3 length: 14 residues. The V end was cut by 7 bases, the J end by 4 bases, with 14 bases between. The CDR3, as DNA: TGTGCCAGTACTACCCCCTCCCTAAATCAGCCCCAGCATTTT. Its protein is CASTTPSLNQPQHF. Based on the CDR3 plus reference TRBV19 and TRBJ1-5, the full variable domain is DGGITQSPKYLFRKEGQNVTLSCEQNLNHDAMYWYRQDPGQGLRLIYYSQIVNDFQKGDIAEGYSVSREKKESFPLTVTSAQKNPTAFYLCASTTPSLNQPQHFGDGTRLSIL.

The table lists this clonotype with a few counts. The chain combines TRBV6-1 with TRBJ2-1; a weak D match, TRBD2 (5 bases). The V gene's germline CDR1 is MNHNS and CDR2 SASEGT. The CDR3 has 14 amino acids. Trimming took off 2 bases at V and 8 bases at J, with 13 bases between the two ends. This CDR3 reads CASSERVASDEQFF. In DNA form, the CDR3 reads TGTGCCAGCAGTGAAAGGGTAGCGTCGGATGAGCAGTTCTTC.

With regard to this clonotype: Being one base from a much bigger clone, this may be a read error. The chain combines TRBV7-8 with TRBJ2-5; D unresolved. This CDR3 spans 14 amino acids. The germline V gene has CDR1 SGHVS and CDR2 FQNEAQ. DNA for the CDR3: TGTACCAGCAGCTTAGAATGGAGTGAGGAGACCCAGTACTTC. This sequence encodes CTSSLEWSEETQYF.

Ten or more counts support this clonotype. The V and J genes are TRBV7-2 and TRBJ2-7; 15 nucleotides line up with TRBD2. The J segment lost 2 bases and the V segment lost 4 bases, leaving 0 bases of the junction unmatched. The CDR3 runs to 15 residues. Germline loops: CDR1 SGHTA, CDR2 FQGNSA. CDR3 sequence (DNA): TGTGCCAGCAGCTGGACTAGCGGGGGGGCCTACGAGCAGTACGTC. This codes for CASSWTSGGAYEQYV.

This clonotype was seen a handful of times. The chain links TRBV7-6 to TRBJ2-7, with D tentatively TRBD2 (5 bases). The CDR3 is 13 residues long. Germline CDR1 SGHVS, CDR2 FNYEAQ. Trimming left V 0 bases short and J 6 bases short, with 9 bases between. CDR3: CASSLAGSGEQYV. The CDR3 nucleotides are TGTGCCAGCAGCTTAGCAGGGAGTGGCGAGCAGTACGTC.